This passage covers 14 T cell receptor beta chains from one sample sequenced in a study of blood T cell repertoires in COVID-19. TCRdb's copy holds only in-frame clones and misses some; the assay was immunoSEQ multiplex PCR. Here the sample spans approximately 200,000 clones, 85% to 90% being singletons. The sequencing input was peripheral blood. The receptors derive from a man aged 18 to 30 with active or convalescent COVID-19.

This rearrangement joins TRBV12-5 to TRBJ2-7; 8 positions agree with TRBD1. V dropped 1 base and J dropped 7; count of bases not matched to a gene: 12. Per germline, CDR1 LGHNT and CDR2 FRNRAP. CDR3 length: 16 amino acids. This chain's CDR3 is CASGLEAGTGLGEQYF. In nucleotides, the CDR3 is TGTGCTAGTGGTTTGGAAGCCGGGACAGGCCTTGGAGAGCAGTACTTC.

V gene TRBV2 combines with J gene TRBJ2-6; weak D call: TRBD2 (6 bases). CDR3 length: 15 residues. Germline lookup yields CDR1 SNHLY and CDR2 FYNNEI. The V and J ends lost 3 bases and 2 bases respectively, with 8 bases between them. The CDR3 reads CASSDTGAGANVLTF. The CDR3 nucleotides are TGTGCCAGCAGTGACACGGGAGCTGGGGCCAACGTCCTGACTTTC.

The rearrangement links TRBV7-6 to TRBJ1-6; D possibly corresponds to TRBD1 (6 bases). This CDR3 contains 15 residues. The germline V and J ends were trimmed by 0 bases and 7 bases, with 10 bases remaining between them. The germline V gene has CDR1 SGHVS and CDR2 FNYEAQ. CDR3 sequence reads: CASSLAAQGNSPLHF. In DNA form, the CDR3 reads TGTGCCAGCAGCTTAGCGGCGCAGGGGAATTCACCCCTCCACTTT.

V is TRBV6-2 or TRBV6-3 and J is TRBJ1-2; tentatively, D is TRBD1 (5 bases). The V end lost 5 bases, the J end lost 4 bases, and 14 bases lay between the germline ends. The CDR3 has 14 amino acids. Germline loops: CDR1 MNHEY, CDR2 SVGEGT. CDR3 amino acids: CASSGGTSGYGYTF. CDR3 sequence (DNA): TGTGCCAGCAGTGGCGGGACCTCTGGCTATGGCTACACCTTC.

This clone has a handful of counts. The rearrangement links TRBV27 to TRBJ1-1, with D perhaps matching TRBD1 (5 bases). The ends were cut back, 2 bases at V and 2 bases at J, with 12 bases in the middle. The germline CDR1 and CDR2 sequences are MNHEY and SMNVEV (reference sequence). This CDR3 spans 15 amino acids. CDR3 in amino acids: CASSLGDYFNTEAFF. In DNA, the CDR3 is TGTGCCAGCAGTTTAGGGGACTATTTTAACACTGAAGCTTTCTTT.

The chain recombines TRBV28 with TRBJ1-4, with D unresolved. Germline CDR1 reads MDHEN; CDR2 reads SYDVKM. The CDR3 length is 17 residues. V was clipped by 3 bases and J by 0 bases, with 14 bases between them. The CDR3 nucleotides read TGTGCCAGCAGTTTTGTAGAGAGGGCCCCAACTAATGAAAAACTGTTTTTT. Its translation: CASSFVERAPTNEKLFF.

The V call is TRBV30, the J call TRBJ2-7, with D hard to call. The CDR3 totals 14 residues. CDR1 and CDR2 (germline): GTSNPN, SVGIG (reference sequence). The V gene lost 8 bases and the J gene lost 0 bases, with 17 bases spanning the gap. The CDR3 nucleotides are TGTGCCGGAGCCTCCAAGCGTTCCTCCTACGAGCAGTACTTC. Amino acids: CAGASKRSSYEQYF.

The chain carries TRBV5-8 and TRBJ2-3; 10 positions match TRBD2. Per the germline V gene, CDR1 is SGHTS and CDR2 is YDEGEE. The CDR3 runs to 19 residues. The V segment lost 3 bases and the J segment 0 bases; nucleotides outside the gene matches: 13. CDR3 loop: CASSYPGTSVYPSTDTQYF. The CDR3 coding sequence is TGTGCCAGCAGCTACCCCGGGACTAGCGTATATCCTAGCACAGATACGCAGTATTTT.

This chain links TRBV12-5 with TRBJ2-2, with D perhaps matching TRBD2 (6 bases). Germline CDR1 LGHNT, CDR2 FRNRAP. CDR3 size: 14 residues. V was pared by 5 bases and J by 5 bases, with 12 bases between. The CDR3 DNA sequence: TGTGCTAGTGGTCACGGGACTGGGACCGGGGAGCTGTTTTTT. As protein: CASGHGTGTGELFF. The entire variable domain, with the rest obtained from reference TRBV12-5 and TRBJ2-2, is as follows: DARVTQTPRHKVTEMGQEVTMRCQPILGHNTVFWYRQTMMQGLELLAYFRNRAPLDDSGMPKDRFSAEMPDATLATLKIQPSEPRDSAVYFCASGHGTGTGELFFGEGSRLTVL.

The V gene is TRBV10-1, the J gene TRBJ2-3, with 7 nucleotides matching TRBD2. CDR1 and CDR2 (germline): WNHNN, SYGVQD (reference sequence). The CDR3 runs to 13 residues. V gave up 2 bases and J gave up 8 bases; unmatched junction bases: 4. This CDR3 is CASSESGIGTQYF. CDR3 DNA: TGCGCCAGCAGTGAGAGCGGGATCGGTACGCAGTATTTT.

The chain is built from TRBV3-1 (or the pseudogene TRBV3-2) and TRBJ2-1; 7 bases agree with TRBD2. CDR1 and CDR2 (germline): LGHDT, YNNKEL (reference sequence). V was pared by 0 bases and J by 7 bases, with 6 bases of the junction left unmatched. The CDR3 covers 15 residues. CDR3 sequence reads: CASSQDAGVWNEQFF. The CDR3, as DNA: TGTGCCAGCAGCCAAGACGCGGGAGTATGGAATGAGCAGTTCTTC.

This chain uses TRBV6-5 with TRBJ1-1, with a possible D match to TRBD1 (6 bases). V was pared by 2 bases and J by 4 bases, with 17 bases between. The CDR3 extends over 16 amino acids. From germline, CDR1 is MNHEY and CDR2 SVGAGI. As DNA, the CDR3 is TGTGCCAGCAGTTACACCTTACAGGGTCTGGGCACTGAAGCTTTCTTT. Translating it yields CASSYTLQGLGTEAFF.

The CDR3 spells CASSQVGMGTEAFF. The CDR3 DNA reads as TGTGCCAGCAGCCAGGTGGGTATGGGCACTGAAGCTTTCTTT. The chain links TRBV7-2 to TRBJ1-1, with D uncertain. This CDR3 has 14 residues. V was pared by 5 bases and J by 4 bases, with 14 bases between. Germline lookup yields CDR1 SGHTA and CDR2 FQGNSA.

This rearrangement joins TRBV10-3 to TRBJ1-5, with D possibly being TRBD1 (6 bases). Deletions cut 0 bases from V and 3 bases from J, with 9 bases between. Germline CDR1 reads ENHRY; CDR2 reads SYGVKD. The CDR3 totals 15 residues. The CDR3 loop reads CAISESMGANQPQHF. As DNA, the CDR3 is TGTGCCATCAGTGAGTCGATGGGGGCCAATCAGCCCCAGCATTTT.